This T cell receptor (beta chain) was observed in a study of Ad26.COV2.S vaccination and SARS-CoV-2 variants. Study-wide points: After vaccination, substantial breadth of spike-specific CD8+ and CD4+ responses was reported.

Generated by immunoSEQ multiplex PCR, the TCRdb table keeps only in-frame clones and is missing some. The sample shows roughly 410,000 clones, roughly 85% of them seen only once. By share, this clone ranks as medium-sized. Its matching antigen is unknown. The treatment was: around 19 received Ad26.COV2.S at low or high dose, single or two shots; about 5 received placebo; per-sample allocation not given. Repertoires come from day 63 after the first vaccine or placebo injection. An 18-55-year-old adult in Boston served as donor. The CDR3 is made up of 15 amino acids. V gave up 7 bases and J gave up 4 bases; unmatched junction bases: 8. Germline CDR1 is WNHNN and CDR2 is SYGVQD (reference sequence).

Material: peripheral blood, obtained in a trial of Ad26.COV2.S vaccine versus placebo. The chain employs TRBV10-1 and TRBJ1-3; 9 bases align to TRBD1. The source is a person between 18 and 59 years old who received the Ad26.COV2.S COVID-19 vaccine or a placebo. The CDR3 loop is CASKGTGLSGNTIYF. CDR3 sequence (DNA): TGCGCCAGCAAGGGGACAGGGCTGTCAGGAAACACCATATATTTT.